These 19 T cell receptor beta chains were all obtained from the same sample, sequenced in a study of T cell repertoires in cytomegalovirus infection. TCRdb re-called the reads with MiXCR, one entry per CDR3 protein. Of tens of thousands of distinct CDR3 sequences listed, over 20% are singletons. Antigen specificity for these receptors is unknown. The source material was CD8+ T cells from cultured PBMCs, sampled from culture after CMV antigen stimulation. The receptors come from a human donor in good health (CMV status not recorded). Some clones in this sample may be carry-over from other donors' samples.

The chain combines TRBV7-9 with TRBJ2-1; 9 bases are a match to TRBD2. Looked up from germline, CDR1 is SEHNR and CDR2 is FQNEAQ (reference sequence). J was trimmed by 2 bases and V by 5 bases; bases with no gene match: 7. The CDR3 has 16 amino acids. The CDR3 spells CASSPQLAGPYNEQFF. As DNA, the CDR3 is TGTGCCAGCAGCCCGCAGCTAGCGGGGCCCTACAATGAGCAGTTCTTC.

The chain has TRBV5-5 and TRBJ2-2; TRBD1 agrees at 10 bases. CDR3 length: 14 amino acids. Trimming removed 7 bases from V and 1 base from J; junction bases left unmatched: 1. From germline, CDR1 is SGHKS and CDR2 YYEKEE (reference sequence). This CDR3 is CASRTGGNTGELFF. In DNA form, the CDR3 reads TGTGCCAGCCGGACAGGGGGGAACACCGGGGAGCTGTTTTTT.

The chain recombines TRBV11-3 with TRBJ2-5; possible D gene TRBD1, 6 bases. Per the germline V gene, CDR1 is SGHNT and CDR2 is YENEEA. V lost 4 bases and J 7 bases, leaving 16 bases between the germline ends. This CDR3 contains 14 residues. The CDR3 coding sequence is TGTGCCAGCAGCTCCTACAGGGAGCCGATGACCCAGTACTTC. This sequence encodes CASSSYREPMTQYF.

A few counts support this clonotype. The rearrangement links TRBV6-1 to TRBJ2-1; maybe TRBD2 (6 bases). V lost 8 bases and J 3 bases, leaving 14 bases between the germline ends. The CDR3 spans 14 residues. In germline, CDR1 is MNHNS, CDR2 SASEGT. DNA for the CDR3: TGTGCCAGCTATAAGGAGGGGAACTACAATGAGCAGTTCTTC. Protein product: CASYKEGNYNEQFF.

This clonotype was recorded a few times. This chain joins TRBV5-6 and TRBJ2-7, with D possibly matching TRBD2 (5 bases). This CDR3 contains 14 residues. CDR1 and CDR2 (germline): SGHDT, YYEEEE. The V and J ends lost 0 bases and 5 bases respectively, with 12 bases between them. CDR3 nucleotide sequence: TGTGCCAGCAGCTTGGTTTCGGACGGGGACGAGCAGTACTTC. Amino acid sequence: CASSLVSDGDEQYF.

The chain links TRBV19 to TRBJ1-2; 8 bases agree with TRBD1. Unmatched junction bases numbered 6, after V lost 5 bases and J lost 4 bases. Germline V gene sequence: CDR1 LNHDA, CDR2 SQIVND (reference sequence). This CDR3 region has 14 residues. CDR3 region: CASSQDRVGYGYTF. The CDR3 DNA reads as TGTGCCAGTAGTCAGGACAGGGTGGGCTATGGCTACACCTTC.

This clonotype has more than one count but fewer than ten. V gene TRBV4-1 combines with J gene TRBJ1-4, with 7 nucleotides matching TRBD1. The germline CDR1 and CDR2 sequences are MGHRA and YSYEKL. The CDR3 extends over 19 amino acids. Trimming removed 2 bases from V and 0 bases from J; junction bases left unmatched: 12. In nucleotides, the CDR3 is TGCGCCAGCAGCCAAAGAGCAGGGGGAACTGGGTCAACTAATGAAAAACTGTTTTTT. It yields the protein CASSQRAGGTGSTNEKLFF.

This clonotype was recorded at least ten times. CDR3 amino acids: CASSPLGLQETQYF. Here the CDR3 DNA reads TGTGCCAGCAGCCCACTGGGACTTCAAGAGACCCAGTACTTC. V is TRBV7-6 and J is TRBJ2-5, with D possibly being TRBD2 (6 bases). V was clipped by 5 bases and J by 2 bases, with 12 bases between them. This CDR3 is built from 14 residues. Germline V lookup: CDR1 SGHVS, CDR2 FNYEAQ.

This clonotype was recorded a few times. The chain couples TRBV27 to TRBJ2-2; 8 bases line up with TRBD2. The CDR3 contains 15 residues. V lost 5 bases to trimming and J lost 9 bases; unmatched junction nucleotides: 11. The germline V gene has CDR1 MNHEY and CDR2 SMNVEV (reference sequence). CDR3 nucleotides: TGTGCCAGCAGTACCCTCCCGGGAGGGGGAAGGGAGCTGTTTTTT. The encoded protein is CASSTLPGGGRELFF.

A few counts support this clonotype. CDR3 nucleotides: TGTGCCATCAGTGATTACTCAAAACAGGGCTTCATGAACACTGAAGCTTTCTTT. Its translation: CAISDYSKQGFMNTEAFF. The chain employs TRBV10-3 and TRBJ1-1, with D perhaps matching TRBD1 (6 bases). Germline V CDR1 and CDR2: ENHRY, SYGVKD. V shed 3 bases and J shed 0 bases, with 20 bases lying between them. CDR3 length equals 18 residues.

There are a few counts of this clonotype. The V gene is TRBV5-6, the J gene TRBJ2-1, with 8 bases identical to TRBD1. V lost 0 bases, J lost 6 bases, and 5 bases stayed unmatched. Germline values: CDR1 SGHDT, CDR2 YYEEEE. The CDR3 has 15 amino acids. In nucleotides, the CDR3 is TGTGCCAGCAGCTTGGGGACAGGGTCTGGCAATGAGCAGTTCTTC. As protein: CASSLGTGSGNEQFF. Looking up the rest from reference TRBV5-6 and TRBJ2-1 gives the full variable domain: DAGVTQSPTHLIKTRGQQVTLRCSPKSGHDTVSWYQQALGQGPQFIFQYYEEEERQRGNFPDRFSGHQFPNYSSELNVNALLLGDSALYLCASSLGTGSGNEQFFGPGTRLTVL.

This clonotype was detected a few times. This chain links TRBV6-2 or TRBV6-3 with TRBJ2-3; TRBD1 agrees at 9 bases. The CDR3 loop spans 14 amino acids. V dropped 11 bases and J dropped 5; count of bases not matched to a gene: 11. CDR1 MNHEY and CDR2 SVGEGT come from the germline V gene. The CDR3 coding sequence is TGTGCCGTTCTTCCGGGGACAGGGCTAGATACGCAGTATTTT. It translates to CAVLPGTGLDTQYF.

This rearrangement joins TRBV27 to TRBJ2-1, with D uncertain. CDR1 and CDR2 (germline): MNHEY, SMNVEV (reference sequence). V was pared by 2 bases and J by 3 bases, with 8 bases between. The CDR3 totals 14 residues. The CDR3: CASSLSPVYNEQFF. The CDR3 nucleotides read TGTGCCAGCAGTTTAAGCCCCGTCTACAATGAGCAGTTCTTC.

This clonotype was observed a few times. V gene TRBV7-9 combines with J gene TRBJ1-4; tentative D call: TRBD1 (5 bases). Germline V CDR1 and CDR2: SEHNR, FQNEAQ (reference sequence). V dropped 6 bases and J dropped 7 bases, with 15 bases sitting between them. The length of the CDR3 is 14 residues. The CDR3: CASSPPTGREKLFF. In nucleotides, the CDR3 is TGTGCCAGCAGTCCTCCCACAGGACGTGAAAAACTGTTTTTT.

This rearrangement joins TRBV7-7 to TRBJ2-1; a weak D match, TRBD2 (6 bases). V was shortened by 4 bases and J by 3 bases, with 13 bases between the two germline ends. CDR3 size: 15 residues. Germline CDR1 is SSHAT and CDR2 is FNYEAQ (reference sequence). This chain's CDR3 is CASSYTPSDYNEQFF. The CDR3 DNA follows: TGTGCCAGCAGCTATACCCCTAGCGACTACAATGAGCAGTTCTTC.

This clonotype came up a few times. The rearrangement joins TRBV6-2 or TRBV6-3 to TRBJ2-1, with 9 nucleotides matching TRBD2. Germline CDR1 MNHEY, CDR2 SVGEGT. The CDR3 spans 15 residues. Unmatched junction bases numbered 3, after V lost 2 bases and J lost 4 bases. This CDR3 is CASSYTLAGYNEQFF. CDR3 in DNA: TGTGCCAGCAGTTACACGCTAGCGGGATACAATGAGCAGTTCTTC.

This clonotype was observed a handful of times. The genes are TRBV11-2 and TRBJ1-1; the D gene is possibly TRBD1 (5 bases). This CDR3 has 14 residues. CDR1 SGHAT and CDR2 FQNNGV come from the germline V gene. Trimming pared 3 bases from V and 3 bases from J, leaving 11 bases between. The CDR3 DNA reads as TGTGCCAGCAGCTTCCGGGACGGCGACACTGAAGCTTTCTTT. Its translation is CASSFRDGDTEAFF.

This clonotype was seen only a few times. J is TRBJ1-1 and V is TRBV19, with TRBD1 identical over 9 bases. V lost 7 bases and J lost 4; bases outside the gene matches: 10. The CDR3 is 15 residues long. CDR1 and CDR2 (germline): LNHDA, SQIVND (reference sequence). The CDR3 region has the DNA TGTGCCAGTACCCCGTCACAGGGGGCGGGCACTGAAGCTTTCTTT. Protein sequence: CASTPSQGAGTEAFF. Filled out from reference TRBV19 and TRBJ1-1, the complete variable domain reads DGGITQSPKYLFRKEGQNVTLSCEQNLNHDAMYWYRQDPGQGLRLIYYSQIVNDFQKGDIAEGYSVSREKKESFPLTVTSAQKNPTAFYLCASTPSQGAGTEAFFGQGTRLTVV.

Only a few counts were recorded for this clonotype. J is TRBJ2-1 and V is TRBV7-2; D is unresolved. CDR3 length: 15 amino acids. V was clipped by 5 bases and J by 4 bases, with 15 bases between them. Looked up from germline, CDR1 is SGHTA and CDR2 is FQGNSA. CDR3 sequence: CASSRRTAEYNEQFF. DNA for the CDR3: TGTGCCAGCAGCCGACGGACGGCTGAATACAATGAGCAGTTCTTC.